Following are 18 T cell receptor beta chains from one sample sequenced in a study of response to subunit inactivated influenza vaccine. TCRdb re-called the RT-PCR reads through MiXCR, storing one row per CDR3 protein. The sample consists of around 490,000 distinct CDR3 sequences, approximately 7.6% of them appearing once. The material sequenced was PBMCs from blood, taken 23 to 25 months after vaccination. These TCRs come from a man aged 45-69 years who received an inactivated influenza vaccine.

The J gene is TRBJ2-1, the V gene TRBV3-1; D call uncertain. The germline V gene encodes CDR1 LGHDT and CDR2 YNNKEL (reference sequence). V lost 5 bases and J 10 bases, leaving 9 bases between the germline ends. This CDR3 contains 11 residues. CDR3 sequence: CASSSSHEQFF. DNA of the CDR3: TGTGCCAGCAGCTCAAGCCACGAGCAGTTCTTC.

This clonotype showed up many times. CDR3 sequence (DNA): TGTGCCAGCAGATTAGGGGCGGCCTACAATGAGCAGTTCTTC. The encoded protein is CASRLGAAYNEQFF. The J gene is TRBJ2-1, the V gene TRBV28, with D maybe TRBD1 (5 bases). The CDR3 totals 14 residues. In germline, CDR1 is MDHEN, CDR2 SYDVKM. Trimming removed 6 bases at V and 2 bases at J, with 11 bases between.

This clonotype has ten or more counts. The chain links TRBV20-1 to TRBJ2-3, with 7 bases matching TRBD2. Germline V gene lookup returns CDR1 DFQATT and CDR2 SNEGSKA (reference sequence). Trimming removed 3 bases from V and 2 bases from J; junction bases left unmatched: 11. The CDR3 is 16 residues long. CDR3 sequence reads: CSASTGGAGVTDTQYF. The CDR3 region has the DNA TGCAGTGCTAGTACAGGAGGCGCGGGAGTCACAGATACGCAGTATTTT.

This clonotype has just a few counts. This chain joins TRBV5-1 and TRBJ1-1; TRBD1 aligns across 8 bases. CDR1 is SGHRS, CDR2 YFSETQ, per germline. The CDR3 sequence is 17 residues long. V lost 0 bases, J lost 0 bases, and 7 bases stayed unmatched. The CDR3 is CASSLGRDRTMNTEAFF. The CDR3 DNA follows: TGCGCCAGCAGCTTGGGCCGGGACAGGACGATGAACACTGAAGCTTTCTTT.

The genes are TRBV18 and TRBJ2-1; tentatively, D is TRBD2 (6 bases). Per germline, CDR1 KGHSH and CDR2 LQKENI. The CDR3 contains 18 residues. V dropped 1 base and J dropped 0 bases, with 16 bases sitting between them. CDR3 residues: CASSPRGSGTHSYNEQFF. Here the CDR3 DNA reads TGTGCCAGCTCACCACGGGGTTCCGGGACTCACTCCTACAATGAGCAGTTCTTC. The variable domain in full, completed from reference TRBV18 and TRBJ2-1, reads NAGVMQNPRHLVRRRGQEARLRCSPMKGHSHVYWYRQLPEEGLKFMVYLQKENIIDESGMPKERFSAEFPKEGPSILRIQQVVRGDSAAYFCASSPRGSGTHSYNEQFFGPGTRLTVL.

Note on this clonotype: With a much larger clone just one base away, this may be a read error. The chain uses TRBV4-2 and TRBJ2-2; D unresolved. The CDR3 is made up of 13 amino acids. The V end lost 1 base, the J end lost 5 bases, and 5 bases lay between the germline ends. In germline, CDR1 is LGHNA, CDR2 YNFKEQ. Here the CDR3 reads CASSQAGTGELFF. In DNA, the CDR3 is TGTGCCAGCAGCCAAGCCGGTACCGGGGAGCTGTTTTTT.

This chain joins TRBV6-2 or TRBV6-3 and TRBJ2-6, with TRBD1 matching over 7 bases. This CDR3 region has 18 residues. Germline CDR1 is MNHEY and CDR2 is SVGEGT. Losses at the gene ends were 6 bases for V and 4 bases for J; bases not matched to a gene: 15. As DNA, the CDR3 is TGTGCCAGCAGAAAGGACAGGTGGAGGCAACCGGGGGCCAACGTCCTGACTTTC. Translation gives CASRKDRWRQPGANVLTF.

This clonotype was found a few times. The chain links TRBV24-1 to TRBJ2-5; possible D gene TRBD2, 6 bases. The CDR3 extends over 17 amino acids. From germline, CDR1 is KGHDR and CDR2 SFDVKD. V shed 5 bases and J shed 4 bases, with 22 bases lying between them. The CDR3 coding sequence is TGTGCCACCAGTGTCCTTTCCGGCGGGACTTATGGAGAGACCCAGTACTTC. Translating it yields CATSVLSGGTYGETQYF.

This clonotype occurred a few times. The chain couples TRBV7-9 to TRBJ2-1; tentatively, D is TRBD2 (6 bases). Trimming cost V 6 bases and J 9 bases, with 15 bases left between them. The CDR3 is 13 residues long. CDR1 SEHNR and CDR2 FQNEAQ come from the germline V gene (reference sequence). DNA for the CDR3: TGTGCCAGCAGGCCAAGACTAGGCGGTGAGCAGTTCTTC. It is translated as CASRPRLGGEQFF. The variable domain in full, with the rest retrieved from reference TRBV7-9 and TRBJ2-1, is DTGVSQNPRHKITKRGQNVTFRCDPISEHNRLYWYRQTLGQGPEFLTYFQNEAQLEKSRLLSDRFSAERPKGSFSTLEIQRTEQGDSAMYLCASRPRLGGEQFFGPGTRLTVL.

This clonotype was detected ten times or more. This chain uses TRBV5-1 with TRBJ2-5, with a tentative D call TRBD1 (5 bases). CDR1 is SGHRS and CDR2 is YFSETQ in the germline V gene. Trimming pared 0 bases from V and 4 bases from J, leaving 13 bases between. This CDR3 spans 15 amino acids. The CDR3 loop reads CASSLGPPQGETQYF. The CDR3 DNA reads TGCGCCAGCAGCTTGGGGCCTCCCCAGGGAGAGACCCAGTACTTC.

Regarding this clonotype: Sequence at one end of the junction differs from germline and may be a read error. The rearrangement uses TRBV7-9 and TRBJ1-2, with D possibly being TRBD1 (5 bases). CDR1 and CDR2 (germline): SEHNR, FQNEAQ (reference sequence). CDR3 length equals 14 residues. The CDR3 sequence: CACSLRGPSYGYTF. The CDR3 region has the DNA TGTGCCTGCAGCTTAAGGGGACCTTCCTATGGCTACACCTTC.

The sample holds a few counts of this clonotype. The chain uses TRBV20-1 and TRBJ2-1; 9 bases fit TRBD2. Germline CDR1 DFQATT, CDR2 SNEGSKA (reference sequence). V was clipped by 6 bases and J by 0 bases; unmatched bases: 6. This CDR3 spans 15 amino acids. CDR3: CSAEGRGGSYNEQFF. CDR3 DNA: TGCAGTGCCGAAGGGCGGGGGGGCTCCTACAATGAGCAGTTCTTC.

This clonotype was observed a handful of times. CDR3 nucleotides: TGTGCCAGCAGTGAAGACCGGACAGGCCGAAAGTACTTC. Its protein is CASSEDRTGRKYF. This chain uses TRBV6-1 with TRBJ2-7; TRBD1 aligns across 7 bases. The CDR3 extends over 13 amino acids. V trimming: 1 base; J trimming: 11 bases; junction bases outside the gene matches: 8. The germline CDR1 and CDR2 sequences are MNHNS and SASEGT.

This clonotype was found a few times. The chain is built from TRBV29-1 and TRBJ2-7, with D perhaps matching TRBD2 (6 bases). This CDR3 spans 14 amino acids. V was trimmed by 7 bases and J by 0 bases, leaving 16 bases between them. Germline loops: CDR1 SQVTM, CDR2 ANQGSEA. CDR3: CSGAVSGSSYEQYF. The DNA of the CDR3 is TGCAGCGGGGCGGTTAGCGGTAGCTCCTACGAGCAGTACTTC.

This clonotype was seen a few times. The V gene is TRBV7-9, the J gene TRBJ1-6; D call uncertain. This CDR3 spans 15 amino acids. The germline V gene has CDR1 SEHNR and CDR2 FQNEAQ (reference sequence). The germline V and J ends were trimmed by 1 base and 9 bases, with 13 bases remaining between them. The CDR3 sequence is CASSLGFNGGSPLHF. The DNA of the CDR3 is TGTGCCAGCAGCTTAGGATTTAACGGCGGTTCACCCCTCCACTTT. The variable domain in full, with the rest retrieved from reference TRBV7-9 and TRBJ1-6, is DTGVSQNPRHKITKRGQNVTFRCDPISEHNRLYWYRQTLGQGPEFLTYFQNEAQLEKSRLLSDRFSAERPKGSFSTLEIQRTEQGDSAMYLCASSLGFNGGSPLHFGNGTRLTVT.

This clonotype was detected only a few times. The CDR3 sequence: CASSLGTNRDTIYF. CDR3 bases: TGCGCCAGCAGCTTGGGGACAAATCGTGACACCATATATTTT. The V call is TRBV5-1, the J call TRBJ1-3; TRBD1 might be the D (5 bases). Germline V gene sequence: CDR1 SGHRS, CDR2 YFSETQ. The germline V and J ends were trimmed by 0 bases and 8 bases, with 12 bases remaining between them. There are 14 residues in the CDR3. Full variable domain (outside the CDR3, taken from reference TRBV5-1 and TRBJ1-3): KAGVTQTPRYLIKTRGQQVTLSCSPISGHRSVSWYQQTPGQGLQFLFEYFSETQRNKGNFPGRFSGRQFSNSRSEMNVSTLELGDSALYLCASSLGTNRDTIYFGEGSWLTVV.

This clonotype was detected only a few times. This rearrangement joins TRBV7-2 to TRBJ1-2; D unresolved. This CDR3 has 14 amino acids. V was pared by 1 base and J by 2 bases, with 8 bases between. CDR1 is SGHTA and CDR2 is FQGNSA in the germline V gene. The CDR3 bases are TGTGCCAGCAGCTTAGTTCCCAGAAACTATGGCTACACCTTC. Its translation is CASSLVPRNYGYTF.

This clonotype was counted only a few times. This chain connects TRBV29-1 to TRBJ2-1; 11 bases agree with TRBD1. Germline V gives CDR1 SQVTM, CDR2 ANQGSEA. CDR3 length equals 12 residues. Unmatched junction bases numbered 4, after V lost 6 bases and J lost 9 bases. The CDR3 sequence is CSVGTGGREQFF. CDR3 coding DNA: TGCAGCGTGGGGACAGGGGGTCGTGAGCAGTTCTTC.